This T cell receptor beta chain was identified in a study of OX40 agonist ivuxolimab in advanced cancers. Libraries were prepared by immunoSEQ multiplex PCR; TCRdb keeps only in-frame clonotypes and omits some of them. The sample yields fewer than 50,000 clones, approximately 88% seen once. Trimming removed 8 bases from V and 4 bases from J, with 18 bases in between. This CDR3 spans 15 amino acids. Germline loops: CDR1 KGHSH, CDR2 LQKENI. The sample here was CD4+ or CD8+ T cells sorted from blood, taken in a trial of the OX40 agonist ivuxolimab. The chain recombines TRBV18 with TRBJ1-3, with no clear D. The TCR sequence derives from an adult with an advanced solid tumor such as melanoma, head and neck, liver or kidney cancer. The CDR3 sequence: CASARDGGLGNTIYF. In nucleotides, the CDR3 is TGTGCCAGCGCACGCGACGGAGGGTTAGGAAACACCATATATTTT.